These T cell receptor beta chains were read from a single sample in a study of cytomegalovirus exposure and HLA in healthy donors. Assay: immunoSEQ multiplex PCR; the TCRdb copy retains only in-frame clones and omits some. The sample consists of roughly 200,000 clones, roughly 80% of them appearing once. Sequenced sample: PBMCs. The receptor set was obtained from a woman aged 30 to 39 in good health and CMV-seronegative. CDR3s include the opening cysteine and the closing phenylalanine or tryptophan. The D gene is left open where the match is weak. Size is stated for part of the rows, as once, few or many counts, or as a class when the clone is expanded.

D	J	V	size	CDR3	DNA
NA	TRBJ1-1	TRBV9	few	CASSIGQNTEAFF	TGTGCCAGCAGCATTGGACAGAACACTGAAGCTTTCTTT
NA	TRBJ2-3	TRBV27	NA	CASEGQGRHTQYF	TGTGCCAGCGAGGGGCAGGGGCGGCATACGCAGTATTTT
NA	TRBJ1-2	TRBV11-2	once	CASSLYQGSGYTF	TGTGCCAGCAGCTTGTACCAGGGCTCTGGCTACACCTTC
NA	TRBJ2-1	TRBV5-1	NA	CASSLVAGSYNEQFF	TGCGCCAGCAGCTTGGTGGCAGGGTCCTACAATGAGCAGTTCTTC
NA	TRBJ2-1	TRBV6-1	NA	CASSVSSSNEQFF	TGTGCCAGCAGTGTTAGTAGTTCCAATGAGCAGTTCTTC
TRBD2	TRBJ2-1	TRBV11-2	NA	CASSLMLAGNNEQFF	TGTGCCAGCAGCTTAATGCTAGCGGGAAACAATGAGCAGTTCTTC
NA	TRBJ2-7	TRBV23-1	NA	CASSSDEQYF	TGCGCCAGCAGTAGCGACGAGCAGTACTTC
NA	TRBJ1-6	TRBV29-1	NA	CSDNPPADSPLHF	TGCAGCGACAACCCCCCCGCCGATTCACCCCTCCACTTT
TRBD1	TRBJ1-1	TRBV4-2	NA	CASSHPGTGASNTEAFF	TGTGCCAGCAGCCACCCGGGGACAGGGGCTTCGAACACTGAAGCTTTCTTT
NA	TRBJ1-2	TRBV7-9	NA	CASSLGGGGRRERGYTF	TGTGCCAGCAGCTTAGGGGGCGGGGGGCGCCGGGAGAGAGGCTACACCTTC
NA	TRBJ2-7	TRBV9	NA	CASSVDPAYEQYF	TGTGCCAGCAGCGTAGATCCCGCCTACGAGCAGTACTTC
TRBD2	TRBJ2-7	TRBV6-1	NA	CASSENSGGYEQYF	TGTGCCAGCAGTGAAAACTCGGGGGGCTACGAGCAGTACTTC
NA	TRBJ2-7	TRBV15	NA	CATSRVQGLAYEQYF	TGTGCCACCAGCAGAGTTCAGGGGTTGGCCTACGAGCAGTACTTC
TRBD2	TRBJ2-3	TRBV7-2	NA	CASSLAGGPTDTQYF	TGTGCCAGCAGTCTAGCGGGAGGCCCCACAGATACGCAGTATTTT
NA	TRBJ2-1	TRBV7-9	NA	CASSLDAGIYNEQFF	TGTGCCAGCAGCTTAGATGCGGGGATCTACAATGAGCAGTTCTTC
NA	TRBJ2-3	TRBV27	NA	CASSLKLRQKKDTQYF	TGTGCCAGCAGTTTAAAGTTGCGACAGAAAAAGGATACGCAGTATTTT
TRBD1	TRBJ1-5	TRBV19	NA	CASSIGSPWTGGLPQHF	TGTGCCAGTAGTATAGGATCCCCTTGGACAGGGGGTCTGCCCCAGCATTTT
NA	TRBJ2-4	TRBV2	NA	CASSEASKQSVQYF	TGTGCCAGCAGTGAAGCGAGCAAACAGTCCGTTCAGTACTTC
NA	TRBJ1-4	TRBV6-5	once	CASSEGVESEKLFF	TGTGCCAGCAGTGAAGGGGTCGAGAGTGAAAAACTGTTTTTT
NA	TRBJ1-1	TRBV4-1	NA	CASSQGADTEAFF	TGCGCCAGCAGCCAAGGGGCAGACACTGAAGCTTTCTTT
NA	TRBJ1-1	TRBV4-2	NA	CASSQDLSGARLGAFF	TGTGCCAGCAGCCAAGATTTATCAGGGGCAAGGTTAGGAGCTTTCTTT
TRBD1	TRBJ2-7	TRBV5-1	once	CASSWTGDYEQYF	TGCGCCAGCAGTTGGACAGGGGACTACGAGCAGTACTTC
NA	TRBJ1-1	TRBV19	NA	CASSTREREAFF	TGTGCCAGTAGTACCCGGGAGAGAGAAGCTTTCTTT
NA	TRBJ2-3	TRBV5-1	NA	CASSLSWSTDTQYF	TGCGCCAGCAGCTTAAGCTGGTCCACAGATACGCAGTATTTT
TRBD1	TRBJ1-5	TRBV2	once	CATKQGIGQPQHF	TGTGCCACTAAACAGGGGATTGGGCAGCCCCAGCATTTT
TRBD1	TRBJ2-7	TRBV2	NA	CASSYDRVEQYF	TGTGCCAGCAGTTACGACAGGGTCGAGCAGTACTTC
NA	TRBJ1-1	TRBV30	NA	CAWRGGGAGSEAFF	TGTGCCTGGAGGGGGGGAGGGGCGGGCTCTGAAGCTTTCTTT
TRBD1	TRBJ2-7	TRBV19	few	CASRGPGTGPYEQYF	TGTGCCAGTAGAGGGCCCGGGACAGGGCCCTACGAGCAGTACTTC
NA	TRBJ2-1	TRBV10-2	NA	CASSEFQFYNEQFF	TGCGCCAGCAGTGAGTTTCAGTTTTACAATGAGCAGTTCTTC
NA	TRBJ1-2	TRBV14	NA	CASSQGPANYGYTF	TGTGCCAGCAGCCAAGGCCCAGCTAACTATGGCTACACCTTC
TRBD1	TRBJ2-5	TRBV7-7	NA	CASSRHRGDAETQYF	TGTGCTAGCAGCAGACACAGGGGAGATGCAGAGACCCAGTACTTC
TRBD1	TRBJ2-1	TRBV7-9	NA	CASNNRDRGRHEQFF	TGTGCCAGCAACAACCGGGACAGGGGGAGGCATGAGCAGTTCTTC
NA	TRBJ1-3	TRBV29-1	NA	CSGHRGNTIYF	TGCAGCGGGCACAGAGGAAACACCATATATTTT